Below are 20 T cell receptor beta chains sequenced from a single sample in a study of T cell responses to AZD1222 COVID-19 vaccine (dated by TCRdb to the early 2020s). The protocol used for the library was the immunoSEQ multiplex PCR assay. TCRdb obtained this table from immuneACCESS and retained in-frame rearrangements with V and J assigned. These tables miss some clones; where compared with another copy, unresolved V genes account for less than half of the shortfall, and the remainder is unexplained. This sample holds 70,000 to 95,000 clones; 75% to 95% were observed only once. The ten largest clonotypes hold more than 9% of the sample. The intended sense of this specimen's time point label: about 28 days (+/-7) after the second vaccine dose. Sequenced here: peripheral blood, sampled 28 days after the second AZD1222 dose. The receptor set was obtained from an adult who received the AZD1222 COVID-19 vaccine.

The chain employs TRBV28 and TRBJ1-1, with D possibly TRBD1 on 5 matching bases. This CDR3 spans 14 amino acids. With 3 bases removed from V and 1 base from J, the gap between germline ends came to 9 bases. The germline V gene has CDR1 MDHEN and CDR2 SYDVKM. CDR3 region: CASSFNGGNTEAFF. CDR3 nucleotides: TGTGCCAGCAGTTTCAATGGGGGGAACACTGAAGCTTTCTTT.

The chain joins TRBV7-6 to TRBJ1-5; D not resolved. V lost 0 bases to trimming and J lost 11 bases, with 14 bases between them. The CDR3 extends over 14 amino acids. Germline V gives CDR1 SGHVS, CDR2 FNYEAQ. CDR3 bases: TGTGCCAGCAGCTTAGCCAGCTCCCGATCAGCCCAGCATTTT. Translated: CASSLASSRSAQHF.

The chain employs TRBV6-5 and TRBJ2-2, with D perhaps TRBD1 (6 bases). V was pared by 5 bases and J by 6 bases, with 13 bases between. This CDR3 contains 14 residues. Germline loops: CDR1 MNHEY, CDR2 SVGAGI. The CDR3 sequence: CASSLRGRAGELFF. The CDR3 DNA reads TGTGCCAGCAGTCTCAGGGGTCGGGCCGGGGAGCTGTTTTTT.

This chain joins TRBV19 and TRBJ1-2; 7 bases are shared with TRBD1. V was pared by 3 bases and J by 6 bases, with 19 bases of the junction left unmatched. The length of the CDR3 is 18 residues. Germline CDR1 and CDR2: LNHDA and SQIVND (reference sequence). The CDR3 DNA is TGTGCCAGTAGTATCCCCTGGACAGGAAGACGTCTCGGAGATGGCTACACCTTC. Translation: CASSIPWTGRRLGDGYTF.

V is TRBV28 and J is TRBJ2-1, with 8 positions matching TRBD2. Germline values: CDR1 MDHEN, CDR2 SYDVKM. J was trimmed by 15 bases and V by 3 bases; bases with no gene match: 10. The CDR3 runs to 13 residues. The DNA for the CDR3 is TGTGCCAGCAGTTTTTCTAGCGGGCCTACAGTGTTCTTC. It translates to CASSFSSGPTVFF.

To note about this clone: The sample carries other DNA sequences with the same CDR3. The chain combines TRBV30 with TRBJ1-5, with D tentatively TRBD1 (5 bases). Trimming pared 0 bases from V and 2 bases from J, leaving 8 bases between. The germline CDR1 and CDR2 sequences are GTSNPN and SVGIG (reference sequence). The CDR3 sequence is 14 residues long. CDR3 region: CAWSVTGGNQPQHF. CDR3 in DNA: TGTGCCTGGAGTGTCACAGGCGGCAATCAGCCCCAGCATTTT.

A single count supports this clone. J is TRBJ2-2 and V is TRBV9; perhaps D is TRBD1 or TRBD2 (5 bases each). The germline V gene encodes CDR1 SGDLS and CDR2 YYNGEE. There are 17 residues in the CDR3. V lost 0 bases and J lost 6, with 18 bases in between. The CDR3 coding sequence is TGTGCCAGCAGCGTAGCCCTCGGGGCAGGGATTTCCGGGGAGCTGTTTTTT. Translated: CASSVALGAGISGELFF.

The V gene is TRBV6-5, the J gene TRBJ1-2, with D possibly TRBD1 on 6 matching bases. Trimming stripped 8 bases from V and 2 bases from J, with 12 bases between. Germline CDR1 reads MNHEY; CDR2 reads SVGAGI. The CDR3 is 13 amino acids. CDR3 in amino acids: CASRPGDNYGYTF. CDR3 coding DNA: TGTGCCAGCCGACCAGGGGACAACTATGGCTACACCTTC.

The rearrangement links TRBV13 to TRBJ2-3, with TRBD2 matching 16 bases. The CDR3 runs 19 residues. With V trimmed by 4 bases and J by 3 bases, 10 bases remained unmatched. Germline CDR1 is PRHDT and CDR2 is FYEKMQ (reference sequence). The CDR3 sequence: CASSSTGTSGGASTDTQYF. Here the CDR3 DNA reads TGTGCCAGCAGCTCCACCGGGACTAGCGGGGGGGCCAGTACAGATACGCAGTATTTT.

The gene calls are TRBV28 and TRBJ2-2, with a possible D match to TRBD2 (5 bases). The CDR3 runs to 15 residues. Trimming took off 7 bases at V and 3 bases at J, with 15 bases between the two ends. CDR1 is MDHEN, CDR2 SYDVKM, per germline. This chain's CDR3 is CASTPRTFDTGELFF. The CDR3 coding sequence is TGTGCCAGCACCCCAAGGACTTTCGACACCGGGGAGCTGTTTTTT.

The chain combines TRBV20-1 with TRBJ1-3; the D gene is possibly TRBD1 (6 bases). Germline V gene data show CDR1 as DFQATT and CDR2 as SNEGSKA (reference sequence). This CDR3 comprises 14 residues. Trimming left V 3 bases short and J 0 bases short, with 9 bases between. The CDR3 here is CSASGDISGNTIYF. In DNA, the CDR3 is TGCAGTGCTAGTGGGGACATCTCTGGAAACACCATATATTTT.

V usage is TRBV7-3 and J usage is TRBJ2-3; D possibly corresponds to TRBD2 (7 bases). V was clipped by 11 bases and J by 5 bases, with 17 bases between them. Germline V gene data show CDR1 as SGHTA and CDR2 as FQGTGA. CDR3 length equals 13 residues. CDR3 sequence: CASGVGGGDTQYF. CDR3 bases: TGTGCCTCAGGGGTGGGAGGGGGAGATACGCAGTATTTT.

This chain connects TRBV24-1 to TRBJ2-7; no firm D call. The CDR3 runs 13 residues. Germline V lookup: CDR1 KGHDR, CDR2 SFDVKD. The V end was cut by 9 bases, the J end by 0 bases, with 11 bases between. CDR3 amino acids: CATLDTGSYEQYF. Written as DNA, the CDR3 is TGTGCCACCCTCGACACGGGCTCCTACGAGCAGTACTTC.

The chain employs TRBV4-1 and TRBJ2-6, with D uncertain. V was pared by 0 bases and J by 0 bases, with 9 bases between. The germline V gene encodes CDR1 MGHRA and CDR2 YSYEKL. The CDR3 consists of 17 residues. The CDR3: CASSQDQASSGANVLTF. The DNA of the CDR3 is TGCGCCAGCAGCCAAGATCAAGCTAGCTCTGGGGCCAACGTCCTGACTTTC.

The genes are TRBV19 and TRBJ2-1; D gene ambiguous. Per the germline V gene, CDR1 is LNHDA and CDR2 is SQIVND (reference sequence). Trimming took off 1 base at V and 2 bases at J, with 12 bases between the two ends. The CDR3 loop spans 16 amino acids. Here the CDR3 reads CASSIVASRTYNEQFF. DNA for the CDR3: TGTGCCAGTAGTATAGTGGCCTCACGGACCTACAATGAGCAGTTCTTC.

This clone appeared a single time. The V call is TRBV5-4, the J call TRBJ2-7, with D possibly matching TRBD1 (6 bases). This CDR3 is 15 amino acids long. V dropped 3 bases and J dropped 3 bases, with 16 bases sitting between them. The germline V gene encodes CDR1 SGHNT and CDR2 YYREEE (reference sequence). This chain's CDR3 is CASSSPTGSNYEQYF. DNA of the CDR3: TGTGCCAGCAGCTCCCCGACAGGATCGAACTACGAGCAGTACTTC.

In DNA, the CDR3 is TGTGCCAGCAGCCTTAATTCGAACACCATATATTTT. Its translation is CASSLNSNTIYF. The V call is TRBV11-3, the J call TRBJ1-3; D gene unclear. The CDR3 runs to 12 residues. V was cut by 5 bases and J by 7 bases, with 9 bases left in between. From germline, CDR1 is SGHNT and CDR2 YENEEA. Supplemented by reference TRBV11-3 and TRBJ1-3, the full variable domain reads EAGVVQSPRYKIIEKKQPVAFWCNPISGHNTLYWYLQNLGQGPELLIRYENEEAVDDSQLPKDRFSAERLKGVDSTLKIQPAELGDSAVYLCASSLNSNTIYFGEGSWLTVV.

V and J are TRBV11-2 and TRBJ1-2, with D possibly TRBD1 on 5 matching bases. The CDR3 covers 15 residues. V was shortened by 5 bases and J by 4 bases, with 17 bases between the two germline ends. Germline values: CDR1 SGHAT, CDR2 FQNNGV. The CDR3 DNA is TGTGCCAGCAGCCCCGGGACCCCGCGGGCCTATGGCTACACCTTC. Translation: CASSPGTPRAYGYTF.

The chain combines TRBV11-3 with TRBJ2-2; D perhaps matches TRBD1 (5 bases). CDR1 and CDR2 (germline): SGHNT, YENEEA. V was cut by 1 base and J by 7 bases, with 10 bases left in between. The CDR3 length is 14 residues. Written as DNA, the CDR3 is TGTGCCAGCAGCTTAGGGGGCGCCGACGGGGAGCTGTTTTTT. It yields the protein CASSLGGADGELFF.

Points on this clone: The junction shows a germline mismatch at one end, possibly a read error. The chain has TRBV7-7 and TRBJ2-1; 10 bases are shared with TRBD2. The germline V gene encodes CDR1 SSHAT and CDR2 FNYEAQ (reference sequence). The CDR3 is 17 amino acids. The CDR3 DNA follows: TGTGCTAGCAGCTTAGCCCCTAGCGGGAGCTCCTACAATGAGCAGTTCTTC. Its protein is CASSLAPSGSSYNEQFF.